The T cell receptor (beta chain) described here comes from a study of a mutant IDH1 vaccine in newly diagnosed glioma. Remarks on this clone: What it recognizes is unknown.

The sample's time point: baseline, week 1 (first vaccination visit). The treatment denotes: pre-vaccination baseline after standard-of-care therapy. Overall study findings and caveats: Across multiple MHC alleles, 90% to 95% of patients had vaccine-induced responses.

The CDR3 consists of 16 residues. Trimming left V 4 bases short and J 3 bases short, with 16 bases between. CDR1 is SGHDN and CDR2 is FVKESK in the germline V gene. Sequencing used immunoSEQ multiplex PCR; TCRdb keeps in-frame clones, though not all of them. The sample gives 50,000 to 65,000 clones, more than 60% of which show up once; approximately 2% is in the top ten. The sequence came from a woman aged 40 to 50 with glioma. Sequenced material: PBMCs, taken from a glioma patient treated with radiotherapy, temozolomide or both. The rearrangement links TRBV14 to TRBJ2-1; either TRBD1 or TRBD2 may fit D (7 bases each). The CDR3 is CASSPAGDSIYNEQFF. The CDR3 nucleotides are TGTGCCAGCAGCCCCGCGGGGGACAGCATCTACAATGAGCAGTTCTTC.